What follows is one TCR beta chain and its context. Its antigen remains unknown. All the people who gave samples were healthy bone marrow donors. A multiplex PCR was run with 60 Vbeta primers and 13 Jbeta primers. Here immunoSEQ multiplex PCR was the method, and the copy in TCRdb shows in-frame clones only, minus some. The data hold about 120,000 clones, with 70% to 85% observed a single time. The ends were cut back, 1 base at V and 8 bases at J, with 8 bases in the middle. This CDR3 has 12 amino acids. Germline values: CDR1 LGHNA, CDR2 YNFKEQ. These data are taken from a study of cytomegalovirus exposure and HLA in healthy donors. Study-level findings and limits: TCR beta chain V- and J-gene trimming was linked, in a later analysis, to a missense variant in DCLRE1C. A further, later analysis showed that HLA-associated TCR beta chains (compared with equally common others) were more clonally expanded.

The TCR sequence derives from a man between 35 and 55 years old in good health and CMV-seropositive. Sequenced sample: PBMCs. The chain combines TRBV4-2 with TRBJ1-2; D remains ambiguous. The CDR3 protein is CASSQGAGGYTF. In nucleotides, the CDR3 is TGTGCCAGCAGCCAAGGGGCGGGCGGCTACACCTTC.